One and the same sample provided the 9 T cell receptor beta chains below, sequenced in a study of blood T cell repertoires in COVID-19. Generated by immunoSEQ multiplex PCR, the TCRdb table keeps only in-frame clones and is missing some. Of about 69,000 clones detected, 85% appear once; the ten largest clones hold under 3%. Sequences were obtained from peripheral blood. These TCRs come from a man older than 75 with acute or convalescent COVID-19.

CDR3 region: CASSVAEVWNTEAFF. The CDR3 nucleotides read TGTGCCAGCAGCGTAGCGGAGGTTTGGAACACTGAAGCTTTCTTT. V is TRBV9 and J is TRBJ1-1; D call uncertain. This CDR3 comprises 15 residues. V lost 0 bases and J lost 1, with 10 bases in between. Germline CDR1 is SGDLS and CDR2 is YYNGEE.

The genes are TRBV7-6 and TRBJ2-1; 7 bases agree with TRBD2. The CDR3 extends over 15 amino acids. Germline loops: CDR1 SGHVS, CDR2 FNYEAQ. The trim removed 5 bases at V and 4 bases at J, leaving 8 bases unmatched. The CDR3 reads CASSPRASGYNEQFF. The CDR3 DNA follows: TGTGCCAGCAGCCCCAGAGCTAGCGGTTACAATGAGCAGTTCTTC.

The rearrangement links TRBV6-5 to TRBJ2-1, with TRBD2 matching 7 bases. The CDR3 runs to 14 residues. Germline V CDR1 and CDR2: MNHEY, SVGAGI. The CDR3 nucleotides read TGTGCAGCCCGGGAGGCTAGGGCCTACAATGAGCAGTTCTTC. Translation gives CAAREARAYNEQFF.

This clone was seen just once. This chain uses TRBV9 with TRBJ2-6, with unresolved D. The length of the CDR3 is 17 residues. V was clipped by 0 bases and J by 0 bases, with 10 bases between them. From germline, CDR1 is SGDLS and CDR2 YYNGEE. The CDR3 nucleotides read TGTGCCAGCAGCGTAGGGTCGGCGGTCTCTGGGGCCAACGTCCTGACTTTC. Encoded protein: CASSVGSAVSGANVLTF. The complete variable domain, with remaining parts taken from reference TRBV9 and TRBJ2-6, reads DSGVTQTPKHLITATGQRVTLRCSPRSGDLSVYWYQQSLDQGLQFLIQYYNGEERAKGNILERFSAQQFPDLHSELNLSSLELGDSALYFCASSVGSAVSGANVLTFGAGSRLTVL.

The chain is built from TRBV24-1 and TRBJ2-2, with D maybe TRBD2 (6 bases). CDR1 is KGHDR and CDR2 is SFDVKD in the germline V gene. The CDR3 totals 16 residues. V was shortened by 5 bases and J by 4 bases, with 16 bases between the two germline ends. The CDR3 DNA sequence: TGTGCCACCAGTGCTCACACCGGGGGTTTCACCGGGGAGCTGTTTTTT. Protein product: CATSAHTGGFTGELFF.

This clone was seen a few times. The chain carries TRBV5-4 and TRBJ2-5; 8 bases match TRBD1. The CDR3 totals 14 residues. Per germline, CDR1 SGHNT and CDR2 YYREEE (reference sequence). The ends lost 3 bases at V and 5 bases at J; junction bases unmatched: 6. The CDR3 is CASSSQGAWETQYF. The CDR3, as DNA: TGTGCCAGCAGCTCGCAGGGGGCTTGGGAGACCCAGTACTTC. Full variable domain (rest looked up from reference TRBV5-4 and TRBJ2-5): ETGVTQSPTHLIKTRGQQVTLRCSSQSGHNTVSWYQQALGQGPQFIFQYYREEENGRGNFPPRFSGLQFPNYSSELNVNALELDDSALYLCASSSQGAWETQYFGPGTRLLVL.

The chain couples TRBV4-3 to TRBJ2-2; possibly TRBD1 for D (6 bases). This CDR3 has 17 residues. CDR1 and CDR2 from the germline V gene are LGHNA and YSLEER. Trimming stripped 1 base from V and 6 bases from J, with 18 bases between. DNA of the CDR3: TGCGCCAGCAGCCAAGGAGGCTTACAGGGAGTCTCCGGGGAGCTGTTTTTT. Translating it yields CASSQGGLQGVSGELFF.

The chain links TRBV6-1 to TRBJ1-2, with D maybe TRBD1 (5 bases). V lost 0 bases and J 4 bases, leaving 9 bases between the germline ends. CDR1 is MNHNS, CDR2 SASEGT, per germline. CDR3 length equals 14 residues. The DNA for the CDR3 is TGTGCCAGCAGTGAAGCGGGGCGCGCCTATGGCTACACCTTC. It yields the protein CASSEAGRAYGYTF.

This clone was counted a single time. The rearrangement joins TRBV6-5 to TRBJ2-1, with 8 bases lining up with TRBD2. The CDR3 totals 13 residues. Unmatched junction bases numbered 5, after V lost 5 bases and J lost 8 bases. The germline CDR1 and CDR2 sequences are MNHEY and SVGAGI. CDR3 in DNA: TGTGCCAGCAGTCGGGAGGGCCGTTATGAGCAGTTCTTC. It yields the protein CASSREGRYEQFF.